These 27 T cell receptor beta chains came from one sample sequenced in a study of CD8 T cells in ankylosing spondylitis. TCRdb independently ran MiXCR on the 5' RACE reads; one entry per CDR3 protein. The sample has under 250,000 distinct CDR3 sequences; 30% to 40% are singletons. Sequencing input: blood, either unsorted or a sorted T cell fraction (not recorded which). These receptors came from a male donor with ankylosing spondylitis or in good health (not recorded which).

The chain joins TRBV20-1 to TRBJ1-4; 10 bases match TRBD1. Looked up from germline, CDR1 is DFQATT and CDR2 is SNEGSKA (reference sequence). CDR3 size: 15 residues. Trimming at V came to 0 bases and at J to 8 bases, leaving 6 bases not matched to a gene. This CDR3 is CSARDQGTGVEKLFF. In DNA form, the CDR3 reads TGCAGTGCTAGAGATCAGGGGACAGGGGTGGAAAAACTGTTTTTT.

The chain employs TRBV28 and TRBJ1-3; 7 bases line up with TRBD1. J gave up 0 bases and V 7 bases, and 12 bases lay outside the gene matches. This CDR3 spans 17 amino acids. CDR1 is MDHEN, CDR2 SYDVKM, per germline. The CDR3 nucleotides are TGTGCCAGCAAGCCTCGGGACAGCGAACCCTCTGGAAACACCATATATTTT. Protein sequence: CASKPRDSEPSGNTIYF.

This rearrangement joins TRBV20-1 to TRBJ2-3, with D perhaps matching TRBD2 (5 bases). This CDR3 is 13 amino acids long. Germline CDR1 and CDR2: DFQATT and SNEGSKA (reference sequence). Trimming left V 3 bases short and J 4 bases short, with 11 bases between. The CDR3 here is CSARVSGPDTQYF. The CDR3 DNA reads TGCAGTGCTAGGGTCAGCGGCCCAGATACGCAGTATTTT.

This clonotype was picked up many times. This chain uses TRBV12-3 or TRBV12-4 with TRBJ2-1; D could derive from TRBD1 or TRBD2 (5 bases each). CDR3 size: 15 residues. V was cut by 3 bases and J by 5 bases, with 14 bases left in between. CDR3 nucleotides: TGTGCCAGCAGTTTGAGGGGACGGCCCGACAATGAGCAGTTCTTC. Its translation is CASSLRGRPDNEQFF.

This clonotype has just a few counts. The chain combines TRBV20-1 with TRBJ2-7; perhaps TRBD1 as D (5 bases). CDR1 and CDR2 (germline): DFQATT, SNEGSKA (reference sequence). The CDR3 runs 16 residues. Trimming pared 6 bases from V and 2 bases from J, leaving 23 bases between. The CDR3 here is CSAPTQPKGDAYEQYF. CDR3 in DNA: TGCAGTGCCCCAACGCAGCCCAAAGGGGATGCCTACGAGCAGTACTTC.

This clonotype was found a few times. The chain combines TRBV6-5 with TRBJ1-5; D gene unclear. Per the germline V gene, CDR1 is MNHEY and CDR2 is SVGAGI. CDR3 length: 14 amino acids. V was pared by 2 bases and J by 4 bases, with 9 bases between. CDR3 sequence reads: CASSYGSPNQPQHF. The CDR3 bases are TGTGCCAGCAGTTACGGATCCCCTAATCAGCCCCAGCATTTT.

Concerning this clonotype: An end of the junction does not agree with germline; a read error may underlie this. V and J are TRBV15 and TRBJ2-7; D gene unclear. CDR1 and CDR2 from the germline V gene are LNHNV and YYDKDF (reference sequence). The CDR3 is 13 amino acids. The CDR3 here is CATSRGSGFEQNF. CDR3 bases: TGTGCCACCAGCAGAGGTAGTGGGTTCGAGCAGAACTTC. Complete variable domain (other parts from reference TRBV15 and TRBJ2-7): DAMVIQNPRYQVTQFGKPVTLSCSQTLNHNVMYWYQQKSSQAPKLLFHYYDKDFNNEADTPDNFQSRRPNTSFCFLDIRSPGLGDTAMYLCATSRGSGFEQNFGPGTRLTVT.

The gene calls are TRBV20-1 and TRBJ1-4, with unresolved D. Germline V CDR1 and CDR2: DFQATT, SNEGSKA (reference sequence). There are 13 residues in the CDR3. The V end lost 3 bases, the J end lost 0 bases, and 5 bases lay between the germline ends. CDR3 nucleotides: TGCAGTGCTAGTTCCGCAACTAATGAAAAACTGTTTTTT. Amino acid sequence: CSASSATNEKLFF.

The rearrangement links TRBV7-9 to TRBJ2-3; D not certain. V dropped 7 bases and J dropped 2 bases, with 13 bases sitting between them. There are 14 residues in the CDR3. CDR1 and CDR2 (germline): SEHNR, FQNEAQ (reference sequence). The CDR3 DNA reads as TGTGCCAGCACGCCGACGGAGAACACAGATACGCAGTATTTT. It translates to CASTPTENTDTQYF.

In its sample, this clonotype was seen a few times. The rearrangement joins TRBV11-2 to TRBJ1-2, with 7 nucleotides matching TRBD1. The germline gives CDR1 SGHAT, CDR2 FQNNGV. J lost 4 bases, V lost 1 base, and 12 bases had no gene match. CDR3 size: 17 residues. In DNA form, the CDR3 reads TGTGCCAGCAGCTTAGCCCCCGCGACAGGGAGAGGCTATGGCTACACCTTC. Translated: CASSLAPATGRGYGYTF.

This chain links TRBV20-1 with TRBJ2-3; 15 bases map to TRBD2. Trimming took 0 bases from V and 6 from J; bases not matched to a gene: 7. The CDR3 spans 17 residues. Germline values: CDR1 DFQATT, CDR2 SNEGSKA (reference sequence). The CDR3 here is CSARDVGLAGGLDTQYF. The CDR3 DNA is TGCAGTGCTAGAGATGTGGGACTAGCGGGGGGTCTCGATACGCAGTATTTT.

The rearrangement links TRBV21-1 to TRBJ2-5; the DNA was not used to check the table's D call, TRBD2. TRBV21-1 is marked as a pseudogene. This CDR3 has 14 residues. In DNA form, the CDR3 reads TGTGCCAGCAGCACCCTCTACGAACGGGAGACCCAGTACTTC. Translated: CASSTLYERETQYF.

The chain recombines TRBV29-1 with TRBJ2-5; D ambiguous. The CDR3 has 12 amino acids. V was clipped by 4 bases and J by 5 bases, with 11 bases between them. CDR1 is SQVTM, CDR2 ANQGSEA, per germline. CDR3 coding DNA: TGCAGCGTTGGTACGCCGGCGGAGACCCAGTACTTC. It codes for CSVGTPAETQYF.

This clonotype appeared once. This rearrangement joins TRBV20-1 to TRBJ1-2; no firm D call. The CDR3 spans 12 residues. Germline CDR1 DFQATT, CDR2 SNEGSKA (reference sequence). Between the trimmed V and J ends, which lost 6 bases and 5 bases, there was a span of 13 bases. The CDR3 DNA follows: TGCAGTGCGGCCCCGGACGCTTATGGCTACACCTTC. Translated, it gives CSAAPDAYGYTF.

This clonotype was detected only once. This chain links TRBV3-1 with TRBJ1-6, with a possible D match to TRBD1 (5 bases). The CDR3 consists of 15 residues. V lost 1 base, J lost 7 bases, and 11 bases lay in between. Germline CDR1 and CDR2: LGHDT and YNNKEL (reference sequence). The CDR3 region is CASSQGRVRNSPLHF. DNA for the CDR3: TGTGCCAGCAGCCAAGGCAGGGTCCGGAATTCACCCCTCCACTTT.

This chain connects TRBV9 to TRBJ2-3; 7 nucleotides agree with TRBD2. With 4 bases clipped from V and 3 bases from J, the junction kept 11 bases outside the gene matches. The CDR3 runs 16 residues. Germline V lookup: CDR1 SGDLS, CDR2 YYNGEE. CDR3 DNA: TGTGCCAGCAGCCTTTTAAGTGGGACTACGACAGATACGCAGTATTTT. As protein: CASSLLSGTTTDTQYF.

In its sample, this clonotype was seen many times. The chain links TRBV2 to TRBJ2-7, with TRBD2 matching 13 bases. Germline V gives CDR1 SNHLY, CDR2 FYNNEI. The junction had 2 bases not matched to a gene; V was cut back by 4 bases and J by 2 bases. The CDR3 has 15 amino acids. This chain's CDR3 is CASSGTSGGTYEQYF. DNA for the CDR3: TGTGCCAGCAGTGGGACTAGCGGGGGTACCTACGAGCAGTACTTC.

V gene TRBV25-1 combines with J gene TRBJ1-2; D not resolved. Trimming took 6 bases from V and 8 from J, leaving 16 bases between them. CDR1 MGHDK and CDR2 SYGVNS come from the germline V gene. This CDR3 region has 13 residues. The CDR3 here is CASRREASGGYTF. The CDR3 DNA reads TGTGCCAGCAGAAGGGAGGCCTCCGGCGGCTACACCTTC.

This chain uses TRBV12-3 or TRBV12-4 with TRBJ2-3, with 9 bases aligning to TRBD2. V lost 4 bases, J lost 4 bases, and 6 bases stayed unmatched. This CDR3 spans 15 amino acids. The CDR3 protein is CASSSRGGRSDTQYF. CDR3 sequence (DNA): TGTGCCAGCAGTTCGCGGGGGGGCCGATCAGATACGCAGTATTTT.

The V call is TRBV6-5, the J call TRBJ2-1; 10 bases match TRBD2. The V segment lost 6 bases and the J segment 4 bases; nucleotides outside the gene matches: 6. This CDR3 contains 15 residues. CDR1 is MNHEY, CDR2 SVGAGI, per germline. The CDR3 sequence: CASRLPSGGYNEQFF. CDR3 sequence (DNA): TGTGCCAGCAGGTTACCTAGCGGGGGTTACAATGAGCAGTTCTTC.

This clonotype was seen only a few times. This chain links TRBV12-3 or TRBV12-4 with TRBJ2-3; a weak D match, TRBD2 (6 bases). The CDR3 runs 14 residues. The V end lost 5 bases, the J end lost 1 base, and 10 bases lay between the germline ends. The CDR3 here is CASSSAGRTDTQYF. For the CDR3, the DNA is TGTGCCAGCAGTAGCGCGGGACGCACAGATACGCAGTATTTT.

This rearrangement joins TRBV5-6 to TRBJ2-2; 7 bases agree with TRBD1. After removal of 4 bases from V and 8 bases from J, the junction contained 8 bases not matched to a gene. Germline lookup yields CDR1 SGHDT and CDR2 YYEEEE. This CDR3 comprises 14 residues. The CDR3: CASSTGQTPGELFF. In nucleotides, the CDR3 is TGTGCCAGCAGCACGGGACAGACTCCGGGGGAGCTGTTTTTT.

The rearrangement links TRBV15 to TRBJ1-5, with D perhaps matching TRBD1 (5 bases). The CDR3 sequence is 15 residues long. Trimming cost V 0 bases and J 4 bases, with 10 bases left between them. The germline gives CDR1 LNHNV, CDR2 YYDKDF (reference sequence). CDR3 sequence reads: CATSRDPGWNQPQHF. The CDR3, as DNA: TGTGCCACCAGCAGAGATCCAGGGTGGAATCAGCCCCAGCATTTT.

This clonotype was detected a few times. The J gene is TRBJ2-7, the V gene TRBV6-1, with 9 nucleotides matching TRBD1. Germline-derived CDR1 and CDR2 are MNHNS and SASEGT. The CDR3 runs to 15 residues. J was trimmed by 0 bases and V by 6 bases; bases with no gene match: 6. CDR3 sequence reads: CASRKDRGSSYEQYF. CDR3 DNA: TGTGCCAGCAGGAAAGACAGGGGGAGCTCCTACGAGCAGTACTTC.

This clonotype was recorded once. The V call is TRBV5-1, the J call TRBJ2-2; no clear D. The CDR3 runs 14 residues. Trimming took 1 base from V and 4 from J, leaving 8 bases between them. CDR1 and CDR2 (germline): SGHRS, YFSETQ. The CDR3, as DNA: TGCGCCAGCAGCTTGAGCGCAGGCACCGGGGAGCTGTTTTTT. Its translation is CASSLSAGTGELFF.

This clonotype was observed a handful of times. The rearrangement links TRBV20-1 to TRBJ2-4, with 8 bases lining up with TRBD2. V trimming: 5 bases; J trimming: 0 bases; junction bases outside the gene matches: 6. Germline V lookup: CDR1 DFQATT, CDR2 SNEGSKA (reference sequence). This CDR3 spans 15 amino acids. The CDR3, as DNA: TGCAGTGCTCAAAGACTAGCGTTAGCCAAAAACATTCAGTACTTC. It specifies CSAQRLALAKNIQYF.

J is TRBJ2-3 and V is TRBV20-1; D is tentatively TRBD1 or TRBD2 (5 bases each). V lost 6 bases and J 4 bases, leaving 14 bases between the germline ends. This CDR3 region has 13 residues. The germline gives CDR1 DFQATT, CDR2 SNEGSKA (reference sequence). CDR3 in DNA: TGCAGTGCCAGGCACGGGGCCCCAGATACGCAGTATTTT. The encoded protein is CSARHGAPDTQYF.